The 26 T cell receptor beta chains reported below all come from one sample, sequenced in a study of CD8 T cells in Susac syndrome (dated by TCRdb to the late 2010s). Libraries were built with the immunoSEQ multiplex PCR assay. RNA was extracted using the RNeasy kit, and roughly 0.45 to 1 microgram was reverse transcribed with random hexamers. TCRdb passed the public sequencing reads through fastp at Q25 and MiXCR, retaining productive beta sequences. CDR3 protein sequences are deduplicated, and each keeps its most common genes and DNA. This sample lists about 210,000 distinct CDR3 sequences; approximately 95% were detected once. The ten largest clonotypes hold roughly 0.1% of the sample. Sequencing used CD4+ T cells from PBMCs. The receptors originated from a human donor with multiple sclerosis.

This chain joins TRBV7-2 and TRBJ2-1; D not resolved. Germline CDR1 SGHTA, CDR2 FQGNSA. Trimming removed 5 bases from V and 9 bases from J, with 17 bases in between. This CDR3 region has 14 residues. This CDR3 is CASSLSSVVIEQFF. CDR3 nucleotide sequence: TGTGCCAGCAGCCTATCTTCTGTAGTAATTGAGCAGTTCTTC. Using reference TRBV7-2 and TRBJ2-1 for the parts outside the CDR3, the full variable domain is GAGVSQSPSNKVTEKGKDVELRCDPISGHTALYWYRQSLGQGLEFLIYFQGNSAPDKSGLPSDRFSAERTGGSVSTLTIQRTQQEDSAVYLCASSLSSVVIEQFFGPGTRLTVL.

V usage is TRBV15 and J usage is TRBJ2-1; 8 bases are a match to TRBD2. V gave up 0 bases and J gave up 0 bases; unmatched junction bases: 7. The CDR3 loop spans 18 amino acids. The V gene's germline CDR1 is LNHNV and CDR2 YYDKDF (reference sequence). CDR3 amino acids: CATSRDPLAGTSYNEQFF. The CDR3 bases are TGTGCCACCAGCAGAGATCCATTAGCGGGGACCTCCTACAATGAGCAGTTCTTC. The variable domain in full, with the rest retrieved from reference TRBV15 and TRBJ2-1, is DAMVIQNPRYQVTQFGKPVTLSCSQTLNHNVMYWYQQKSSQAPKLLFHYYDKDFNNEADTPDNFQSRRPNTSFCFLDIRSPGLGDTAMYLCATSRDPLAGTSYNEQFFGPGTRLTVL.

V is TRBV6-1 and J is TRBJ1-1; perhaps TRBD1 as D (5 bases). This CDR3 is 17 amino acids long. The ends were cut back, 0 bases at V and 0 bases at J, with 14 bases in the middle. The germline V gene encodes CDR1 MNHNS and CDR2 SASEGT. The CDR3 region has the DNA TGTGCCAGCAGTGAAGCGGGGGTCAGCCGCATGAACACTGAAGCTTTCTTT. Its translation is CASSEAGVSRMNTEAFF.

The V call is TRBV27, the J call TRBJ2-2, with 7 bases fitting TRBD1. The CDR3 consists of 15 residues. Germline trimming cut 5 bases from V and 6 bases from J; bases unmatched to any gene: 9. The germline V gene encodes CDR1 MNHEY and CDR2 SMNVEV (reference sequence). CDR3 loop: CASSPRTGLAGELFF. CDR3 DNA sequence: TGTGCCAGCAGTCCCAGGACAGGTTTGGCCGGGGAGCTGTTTTTT.

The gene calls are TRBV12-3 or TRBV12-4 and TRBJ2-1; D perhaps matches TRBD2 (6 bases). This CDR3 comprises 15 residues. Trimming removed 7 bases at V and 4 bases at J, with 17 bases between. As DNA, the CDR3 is TGTGCCAGCACCGGATGGGGGGAGTCTTACAATGAGCAGTTCTTC. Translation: CASTGWGESYNEQFF.

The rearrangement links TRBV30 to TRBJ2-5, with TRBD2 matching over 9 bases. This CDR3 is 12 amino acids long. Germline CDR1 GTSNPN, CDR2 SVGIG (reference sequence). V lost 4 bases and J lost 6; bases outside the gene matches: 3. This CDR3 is CAWTSGIKTQYF. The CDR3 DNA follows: TGTGCCTGGACTAGCGGGATCAAGACCCAGTACTTC.

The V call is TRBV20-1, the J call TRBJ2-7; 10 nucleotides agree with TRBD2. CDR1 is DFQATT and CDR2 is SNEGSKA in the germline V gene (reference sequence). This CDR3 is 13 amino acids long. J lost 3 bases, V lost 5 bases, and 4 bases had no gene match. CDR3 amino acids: CSAAKRGGYEQYF. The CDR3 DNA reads TGCAGTGCTGCCAAGCGGGGGGGCTACGAGCAGTACTTC.

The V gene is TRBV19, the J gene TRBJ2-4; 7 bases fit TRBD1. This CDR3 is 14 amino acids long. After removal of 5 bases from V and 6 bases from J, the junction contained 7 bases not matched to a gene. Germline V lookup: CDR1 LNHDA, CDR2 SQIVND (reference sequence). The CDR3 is CASSARQGANIQYF. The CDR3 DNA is TGTGCCAGTAGTGCCCGACAGGGTGCAAACATTCAGTACTTC. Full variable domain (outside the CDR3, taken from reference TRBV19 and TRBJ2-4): DGGITQSPKYLFRKEGQNVTLSCEQNLNHDAMYWYRQDPGQGLRLIYYSQIVNDFQKGDIAEGYSVSREKKESFPLTVTSAQKNPTAFYLCASSARQGANIQYFGAGTRLSVL.

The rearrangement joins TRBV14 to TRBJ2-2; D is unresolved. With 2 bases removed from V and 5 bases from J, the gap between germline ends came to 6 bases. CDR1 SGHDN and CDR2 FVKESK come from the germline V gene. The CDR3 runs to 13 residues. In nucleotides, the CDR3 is TGTGCCAGCAGCCAACAGATTACCGGGGAGCTGTTTTTT. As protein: CASSQQITGELFF.

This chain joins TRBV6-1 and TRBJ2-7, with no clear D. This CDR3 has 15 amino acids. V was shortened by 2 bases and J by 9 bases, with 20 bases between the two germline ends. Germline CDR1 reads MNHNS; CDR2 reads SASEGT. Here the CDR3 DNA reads TGTGCCAGCAGTGAATTTGGAGCCCTACGAATGGGGCAGTACTTC. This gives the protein CASSEFGALRMGQYF.

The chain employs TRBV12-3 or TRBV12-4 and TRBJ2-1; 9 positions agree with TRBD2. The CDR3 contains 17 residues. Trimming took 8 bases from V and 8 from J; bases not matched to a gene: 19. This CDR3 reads CASGEVAGAKWEDEQFF. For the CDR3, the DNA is TGTGCCAGCGGGGAGGTAGCGGGAGCCAAGTGGGAGGATGAGCAGTTCTTC.

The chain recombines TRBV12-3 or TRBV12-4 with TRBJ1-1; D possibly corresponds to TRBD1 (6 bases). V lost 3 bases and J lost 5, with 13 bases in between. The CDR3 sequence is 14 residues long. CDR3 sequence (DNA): TGTGCCAGCAGTTTCCGGGGGGCCGGGACTGAAGCTTTCTTT. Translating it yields CASSFRGAGTEAFF.

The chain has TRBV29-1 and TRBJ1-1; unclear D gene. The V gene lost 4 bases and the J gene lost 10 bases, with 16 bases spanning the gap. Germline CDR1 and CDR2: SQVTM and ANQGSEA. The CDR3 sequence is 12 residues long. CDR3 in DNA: TGCAGCGTTGCCGGGTCGAGTATCGGAGCTTTCTTT. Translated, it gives CSVAGSSIGAFF.

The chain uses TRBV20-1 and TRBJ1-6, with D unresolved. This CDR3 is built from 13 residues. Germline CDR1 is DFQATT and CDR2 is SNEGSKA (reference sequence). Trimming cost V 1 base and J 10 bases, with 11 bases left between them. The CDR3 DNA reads TGCAGTGCTAGAGCGTCGGTAGTGTCACCCCTCCACTTT. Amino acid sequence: CSARASVVSPLHF.

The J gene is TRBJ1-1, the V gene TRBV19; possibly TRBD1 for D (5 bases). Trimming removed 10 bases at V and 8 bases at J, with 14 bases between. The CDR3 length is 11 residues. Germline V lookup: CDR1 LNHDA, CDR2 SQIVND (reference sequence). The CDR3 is CAIRTGREAFF. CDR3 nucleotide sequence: TGTGCCATCAGAACGGGACGAGAAGCTTTCTTT.

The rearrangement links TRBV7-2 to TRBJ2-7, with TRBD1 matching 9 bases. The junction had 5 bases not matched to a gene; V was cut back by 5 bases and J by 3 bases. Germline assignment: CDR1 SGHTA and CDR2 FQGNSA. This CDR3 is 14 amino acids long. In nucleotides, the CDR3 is TGTGCCAGCAGCCTCGGACAGGGGTTCTACGAGCAGTACTTC. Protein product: CASSLGQGFYEQYF.

The CDR3 protein is CSASTTGAPNSPLHF. The CDR3 nucleotides read TGCAGTGCTTCTACCACAGGGGCACCCAATTCACCCCTCCACTTT. The chain joins TRBV20-1 to TRBJ1-6; 7 bases match TRBD1. CDR1 is DFQATT and CDR2 is SNEGSKA in the germline V gene (reference sequence). Losses at the gene ends were 5 bases for V and 7 bases for J; bases not matched to a gene: 11. The CDR3 totals 15 residues.

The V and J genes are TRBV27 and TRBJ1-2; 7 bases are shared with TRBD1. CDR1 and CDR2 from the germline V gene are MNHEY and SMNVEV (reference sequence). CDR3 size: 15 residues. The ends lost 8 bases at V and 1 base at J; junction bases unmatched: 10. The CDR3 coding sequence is TGTGCCAGCGGGGAATTAGGGGGCGTTAACTATGGCTACACCTTC. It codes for CASGELGGVNYGYTF.

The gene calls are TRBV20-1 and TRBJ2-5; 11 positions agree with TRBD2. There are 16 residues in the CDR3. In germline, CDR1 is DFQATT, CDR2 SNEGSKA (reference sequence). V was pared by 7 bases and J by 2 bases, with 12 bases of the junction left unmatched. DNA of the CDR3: TGCAGTGTTGGGCTGCCTAGCGGGGGGATACAAGAGACCCAGTACTTC. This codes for CSVGLPSGGIQETQYF.

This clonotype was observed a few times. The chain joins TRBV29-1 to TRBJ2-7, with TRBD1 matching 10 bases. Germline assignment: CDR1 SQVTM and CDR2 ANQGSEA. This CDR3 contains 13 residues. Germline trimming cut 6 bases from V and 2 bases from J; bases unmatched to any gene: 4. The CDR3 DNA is TGCAGCGTCGCCGGGACAGGGGCCTACGAGCAGTACTTC. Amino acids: CSVAGTGAYEQYF.

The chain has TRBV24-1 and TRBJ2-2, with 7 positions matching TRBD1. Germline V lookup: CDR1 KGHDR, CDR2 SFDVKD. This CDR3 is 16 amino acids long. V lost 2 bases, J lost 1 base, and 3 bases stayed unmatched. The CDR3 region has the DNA TGTGCCACCAGTGATTCCGGGACAGTGAACACCGGGGAGCTGTTTTTT. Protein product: CATSDSGTVNTGELFF.

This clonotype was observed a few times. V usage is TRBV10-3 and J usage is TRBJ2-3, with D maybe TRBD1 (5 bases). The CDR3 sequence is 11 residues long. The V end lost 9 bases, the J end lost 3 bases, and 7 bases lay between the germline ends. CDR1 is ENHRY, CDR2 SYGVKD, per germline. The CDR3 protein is CAIRGTDTQYF. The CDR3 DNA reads TGTGCCATTAGGGGTACAGATACGCAGTATTTT.

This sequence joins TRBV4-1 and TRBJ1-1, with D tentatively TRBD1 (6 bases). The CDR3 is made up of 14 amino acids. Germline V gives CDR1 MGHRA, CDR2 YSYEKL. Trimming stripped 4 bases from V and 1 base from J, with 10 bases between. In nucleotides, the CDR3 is TGCGCCAGCAGCCCAAAACAGGGGAACACTGAAGCTTTCTTT. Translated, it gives CASSPKQGNTEAFF.

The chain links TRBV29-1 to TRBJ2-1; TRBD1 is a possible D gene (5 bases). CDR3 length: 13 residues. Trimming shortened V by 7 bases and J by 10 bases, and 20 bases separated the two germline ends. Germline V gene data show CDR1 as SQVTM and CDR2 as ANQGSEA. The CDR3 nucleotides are TGCAGCGCCAGAATAGGGGTTTCAGGCGAGCAGTTCTTC. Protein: CSARIGVSGEQFF.

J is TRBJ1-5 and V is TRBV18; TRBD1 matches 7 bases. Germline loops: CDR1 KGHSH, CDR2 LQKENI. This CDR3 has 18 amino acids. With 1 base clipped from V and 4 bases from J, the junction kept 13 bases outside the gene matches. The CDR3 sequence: CASSPLAFDRARNQPQHF. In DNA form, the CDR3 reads TGTGCCAGCTCACCACTTGCCTTCGACAGGGCGAGAAATCAGCCCCAGCATTTT.

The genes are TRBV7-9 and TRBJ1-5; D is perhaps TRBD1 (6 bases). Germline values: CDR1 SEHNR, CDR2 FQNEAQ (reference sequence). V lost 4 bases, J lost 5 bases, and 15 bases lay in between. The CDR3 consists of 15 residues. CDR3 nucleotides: TGTGCCAGCAGCTCCGGGGCGGGGGCCCATCAGCCCCAGCATTTT. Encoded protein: CASSSGAGAHQPQHF. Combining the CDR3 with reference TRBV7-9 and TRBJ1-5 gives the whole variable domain DTGVSQNPRHKITKRGQNVTFRCDPISEHNRLYWYRQTLGQGPEFLTYFQNEAQLEKSRLLSDRFSAERPKGSFSTLEIQRTEQGDSAMYLCASSSGAGAHQPQHFGDGTRLSIL.